The T cell receptor (beta chain) described here comes from a study of blood T cells in healthy people across ages. Each individual donor underwent a draw of roughly 10 milliliters of peripheral blood. For the second PCR, which ran for 7 to 11 cycles, a sample-barcoded 5' primer and a J-beta primer mix were used. TCRdb re-derived calls from the 5' RACE reads in MiXCR, one entry per CDR3 protein. The table includes about 1.5 million distinct CDR3 sequences, roughly 40% detected once. Germline assignment: CDR1 SEHNR and CDR2 FQNEAQ (reference sequence). The CDR3 is 14 residues long. V shed 3 bases and J shed 8 bases, with 16 bases lying between them.

V usage is TRBV7-9 and J usage is TRBJ1-2; maybe TRBD1 (5 bases). Sequenced: blood. The receptor comes from a woman in her late teens or twenties in good health. CDR3: CASSLGDIGGGYTF. In nucleotides, the CDR3 is TGTGCCAGCAGCTTGGGGGATATTGGGGGAGGCTACACCTTC.